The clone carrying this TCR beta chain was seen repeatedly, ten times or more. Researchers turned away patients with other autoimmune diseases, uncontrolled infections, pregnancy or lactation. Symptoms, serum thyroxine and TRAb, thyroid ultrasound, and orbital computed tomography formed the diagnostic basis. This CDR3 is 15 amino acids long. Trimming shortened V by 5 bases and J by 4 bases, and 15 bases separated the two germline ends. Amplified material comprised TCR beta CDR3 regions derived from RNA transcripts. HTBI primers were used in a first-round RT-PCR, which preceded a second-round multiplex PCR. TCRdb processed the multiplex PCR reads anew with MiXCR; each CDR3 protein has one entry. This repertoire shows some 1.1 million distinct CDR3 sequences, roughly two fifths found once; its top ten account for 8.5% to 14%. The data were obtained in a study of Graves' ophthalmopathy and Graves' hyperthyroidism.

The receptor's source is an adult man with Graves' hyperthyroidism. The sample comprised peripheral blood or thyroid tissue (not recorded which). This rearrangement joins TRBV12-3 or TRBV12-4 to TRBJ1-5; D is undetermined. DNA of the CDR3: TGTGCCAGCAGTCTCCTCGGATCCCTTAATCAGCCCCAGCATTTT. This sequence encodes CASSLLGSLNQPQHF.